This TCR beta chain originates from a study of shared clonotypes between healthy human individuals. The germline gives CDR1 SGHVS, CDR2 FNYEAQ. The CDR3 runs to 13 residues. Trimming shortened V by 6 bases and J by 1 base, and 9 bases separated the two germline ends. Sequenced by immunoSEQ multiplex PCR; TCRdb stores in-frame clones only, minus some. The profile shows around 1,100,000 clones, 70% to 80% of them singletons. The rearrangement links TRBV7-6 to TRBJ1-1; D uncertain. This clonotype was obtained from a man aged 18-30 years in good health. Some clones in this sample may be carry-over from other donors' samples. Sequenced input: memory CD4+ T cells from PBMCs. Documented subset: CD45RA-negative fraction. The DNA of the CDR3 is TGTGCCAGCAGAACTACCCCGAACACTGAAGCTTTCTTT. Translation: CASRTTPNTEAFF.